This record covers a single T cell receptor (beta chain). Other DNA sequences within the sample encode an identical CDR3. The data are from a study of shared clonotypes between healthy human individuals. Sequencing used immunoSEQ multiplex PCR; TCRdb keeps in-frame clones, though not all of them. The sample has approximately 2.4 million clones, roughly 95% seen once. The CDR3 extends over 15 amino acids. Germline CDR1 reads GTSNPN; CDR2 reads SVGIG (reference sequence). J gave up 1 base and V 1 base, and 2 bases lay outside the gene matches. The TCR comes from a man aged 18 to 35 in good health. The chain has TRBV30 and TRBJ1-1, with TRBD1 matching over 11 bases. Sequenced sample: naive CD4+ T cells sorted from blood. Noted subset: CD45RA+ positively selected. The CDR3 DNA sequence: TGTGCCTGGAGTGGGACAGGGGGCAAGAACACTGAAGCTTTCTTT. Its translation is CAWSGTGGKNTEAFF.